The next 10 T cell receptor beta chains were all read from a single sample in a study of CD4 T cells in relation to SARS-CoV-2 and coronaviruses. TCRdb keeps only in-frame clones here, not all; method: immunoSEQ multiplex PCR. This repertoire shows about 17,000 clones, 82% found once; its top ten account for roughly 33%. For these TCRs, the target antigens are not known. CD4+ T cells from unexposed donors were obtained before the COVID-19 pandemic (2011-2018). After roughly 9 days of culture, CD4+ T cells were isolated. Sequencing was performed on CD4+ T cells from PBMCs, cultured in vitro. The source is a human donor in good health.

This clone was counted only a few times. This CDR3 is CASSPGHRGREKLFF. Here the CDR3 DNA reads TGTGCCAGCAGCCCGGGCCACAGGGGGCGTGAAAAACTGTTTTTT. This chain joins TRBV7-2 and TRBJ1-4; 9 bases are a match to TRBD1. Germline trimming cut 5 bases from V and 7 bases from J; bases unmatched to any gene: 8. The germline CDR1 and CDR2 sequences are SGHTA and FQGNSA. This CDR3 has 15 amino acids.

In DNA, the CDR3 is TGTGCCAGCAGTGTTAGCGGGGGGAACACCGGGGAGCTGTTTTTT. As protein: CASSVSGGNTGELFF. The chain recombines TRBV2 with TRBJ2-2, with 9 bases that match TRBD2. Germline-derived CDR1 and CDR2 are SNHLY and FYNNEI. V dropped 4 bases and J dropped 1; count of bases not matched to a gene: 1. CDR3 length equals 15 residues.

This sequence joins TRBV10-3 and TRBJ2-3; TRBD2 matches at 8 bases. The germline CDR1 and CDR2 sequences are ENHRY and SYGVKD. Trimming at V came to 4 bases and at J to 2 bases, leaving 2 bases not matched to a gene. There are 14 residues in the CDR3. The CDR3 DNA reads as TGTGCCATCAGTGGGACTAGCCTCACAGATACGCAGTATTTT. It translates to CAISGTSLTDTQYF.

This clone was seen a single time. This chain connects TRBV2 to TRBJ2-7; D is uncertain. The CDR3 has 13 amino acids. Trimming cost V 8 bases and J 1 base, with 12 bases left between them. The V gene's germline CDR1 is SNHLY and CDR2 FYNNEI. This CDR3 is CASAVSPSYEQYF. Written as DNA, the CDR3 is TGTGCCAGCGCCGTCTCTCCTTCCTACGAGCAGTACTTC.

CDR3 in amino acids: CASSSRPGGDYEQYF. The CDR3 DNA follows: TGTGCCAGCAGCTCCCGGCCGGGGGGCGACTACGAGCAGTACTTC. The chain joins TRBV7-8 to TRBJ2-7; D might be TRBD2 (7 bases). V shed 4 bases and J shed 3 bases, with 16 bases lying between them. The CDR3 has 15 amino acids. Germline CDR1 SGHVS, CDR2 FQNEAQ.

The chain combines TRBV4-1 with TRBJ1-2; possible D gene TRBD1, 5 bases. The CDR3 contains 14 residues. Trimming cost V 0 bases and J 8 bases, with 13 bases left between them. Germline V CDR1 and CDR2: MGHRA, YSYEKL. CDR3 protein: CASSQDRVPSGYTF. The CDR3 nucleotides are TGCGCCAGCAGCCAAGACAGGGTCCCGAGCGGCTACACCTTC.

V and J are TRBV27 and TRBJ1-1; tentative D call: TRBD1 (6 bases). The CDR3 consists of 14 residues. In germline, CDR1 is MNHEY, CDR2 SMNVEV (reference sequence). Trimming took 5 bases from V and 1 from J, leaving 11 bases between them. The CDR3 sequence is CASSPPTGNTEAFF. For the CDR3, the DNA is TGTGCCAGCAGTCCGCCGACAGGGAACACTGAAGCTTTCTTT.

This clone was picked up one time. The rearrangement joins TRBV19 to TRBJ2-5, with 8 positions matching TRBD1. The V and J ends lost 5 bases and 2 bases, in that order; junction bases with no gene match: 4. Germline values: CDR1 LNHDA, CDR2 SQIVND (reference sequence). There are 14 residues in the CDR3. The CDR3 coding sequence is TGTGCCAGTAGTCCCGGACAGGGACAAGAGACCCAGTACTTC. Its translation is CASSPGQGQETQYF.

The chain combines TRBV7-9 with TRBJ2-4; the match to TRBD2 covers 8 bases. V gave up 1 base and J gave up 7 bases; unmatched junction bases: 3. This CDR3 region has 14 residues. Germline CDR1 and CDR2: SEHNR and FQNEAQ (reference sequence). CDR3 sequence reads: CASSLVAGPNIQYF. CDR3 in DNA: TGTGCCAGCAGCTTAGTAGCGGGGCCCAACATTCAGTACTTC.

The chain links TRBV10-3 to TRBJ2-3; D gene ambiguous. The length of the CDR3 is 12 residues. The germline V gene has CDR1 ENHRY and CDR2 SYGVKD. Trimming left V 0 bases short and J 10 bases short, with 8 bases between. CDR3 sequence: CAISESAGSQYF. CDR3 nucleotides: TGTGCCATCAGTGAGTCAGCAGGCTCGCAGTATTTT.